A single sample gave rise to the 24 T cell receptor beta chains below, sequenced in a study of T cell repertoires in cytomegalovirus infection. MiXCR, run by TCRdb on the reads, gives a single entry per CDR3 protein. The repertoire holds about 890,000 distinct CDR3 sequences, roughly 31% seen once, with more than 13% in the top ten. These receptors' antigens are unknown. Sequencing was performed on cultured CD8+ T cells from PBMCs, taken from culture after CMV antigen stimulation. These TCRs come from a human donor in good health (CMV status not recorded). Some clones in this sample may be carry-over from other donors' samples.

The chain's CDR3 is CATSDPDRASGGELFF. The CDR3 DNA is TGTGCCACCAGTGACCCGGACAGGGCCTCGGGCGGGGAGCTGTTTTTT. V gene TRBV24-1 combines with J gene TRBJ2-2; TRBD1 agrees at 8 bases. With 4 bases clipped from V and 7 bases from J, the junction kept 10 bases outside the gene matches. The CDR3 has 16 residues. Germline lookup yields CDR1 KGHDR and CDR2 SFDVKD.

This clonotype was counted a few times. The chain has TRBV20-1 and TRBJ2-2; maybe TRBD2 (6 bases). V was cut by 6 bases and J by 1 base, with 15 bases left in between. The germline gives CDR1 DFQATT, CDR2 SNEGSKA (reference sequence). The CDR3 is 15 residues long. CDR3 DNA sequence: TGCAGTGCGCCCCGTCGACTAGAGAACACCGGGGAGCTGTTTTTT. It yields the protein CSAPRRLENTGELFF.

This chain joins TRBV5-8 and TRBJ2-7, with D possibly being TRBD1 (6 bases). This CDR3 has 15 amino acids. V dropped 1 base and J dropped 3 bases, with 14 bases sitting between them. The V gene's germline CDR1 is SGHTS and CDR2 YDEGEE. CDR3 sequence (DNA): TGTGCCAGCAGCTTGTGGGGACAACTGTTCTACGAGCAGTACTTC. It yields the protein CASSLWGQLFYEQYF.

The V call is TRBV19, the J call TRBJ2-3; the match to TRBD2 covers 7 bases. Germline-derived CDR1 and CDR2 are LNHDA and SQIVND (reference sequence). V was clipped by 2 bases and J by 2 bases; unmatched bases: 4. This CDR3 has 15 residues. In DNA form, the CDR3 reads TGTGCCAGTAGTATACTAGCGGTACCCACAGATACGCAGTATTTT. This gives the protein CASSILAVPTDTQYF.

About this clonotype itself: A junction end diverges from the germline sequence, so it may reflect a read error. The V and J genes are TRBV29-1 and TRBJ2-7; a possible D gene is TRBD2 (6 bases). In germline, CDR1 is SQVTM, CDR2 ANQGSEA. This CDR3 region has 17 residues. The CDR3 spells CSVGGLTEVGFSYEQHF. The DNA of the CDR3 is TGCAGCGTCGGGGGACTGACGGAAGTGGGATTCTCCTACGAGCAGCACTTC.

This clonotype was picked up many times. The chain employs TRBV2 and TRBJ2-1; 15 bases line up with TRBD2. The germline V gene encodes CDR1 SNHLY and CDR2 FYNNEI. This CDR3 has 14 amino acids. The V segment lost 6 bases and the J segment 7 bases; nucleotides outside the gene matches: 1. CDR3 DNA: TGTGCCAGCAGGGGACTAGCGGGGGGTAATGAGCAGTTCTTC. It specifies CASRGLAGGNEQFF.

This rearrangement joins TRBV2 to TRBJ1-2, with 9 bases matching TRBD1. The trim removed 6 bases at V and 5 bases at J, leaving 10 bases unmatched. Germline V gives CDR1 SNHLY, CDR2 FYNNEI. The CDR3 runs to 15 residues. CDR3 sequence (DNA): TGTGCCAGCAGGGTTAGGGACAGGGAAATTTATGGCTACACCTTC. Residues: CASRVRDREIYGYTF.

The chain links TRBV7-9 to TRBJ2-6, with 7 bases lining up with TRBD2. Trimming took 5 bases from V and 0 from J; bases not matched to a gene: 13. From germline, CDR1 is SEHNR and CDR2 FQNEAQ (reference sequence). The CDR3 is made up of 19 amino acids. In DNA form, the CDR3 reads TGTGCCAGCAGCCTATGGGAGGGCAGGATAGACTCTGGGGCCAACGTCCTGACTTTC. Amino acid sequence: CASSLWEGRIDSGANVLTF.

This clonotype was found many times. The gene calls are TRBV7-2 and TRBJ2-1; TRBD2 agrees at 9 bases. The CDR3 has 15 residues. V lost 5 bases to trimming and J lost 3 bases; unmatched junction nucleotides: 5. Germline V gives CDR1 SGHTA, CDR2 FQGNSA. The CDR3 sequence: CASSTRGGVYNEQFF. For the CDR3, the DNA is TGTGCCAGCAGCACGCGGGGGGGAGTCTACAATGAGCAGTTCTTC.

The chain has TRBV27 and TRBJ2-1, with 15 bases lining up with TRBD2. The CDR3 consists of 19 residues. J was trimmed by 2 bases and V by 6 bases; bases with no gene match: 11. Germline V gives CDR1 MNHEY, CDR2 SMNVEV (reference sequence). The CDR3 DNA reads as TGTGCCAGCAGATCAGAGGGACTAGCGGGGGGCATTACCTACAATGAGCAGTTCTTC. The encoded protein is CASRSEGLAGGITYNEQFF.

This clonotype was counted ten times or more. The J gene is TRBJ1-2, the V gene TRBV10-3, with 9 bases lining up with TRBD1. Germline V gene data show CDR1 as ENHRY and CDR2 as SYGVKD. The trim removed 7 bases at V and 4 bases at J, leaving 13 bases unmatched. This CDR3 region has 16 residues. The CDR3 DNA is TGTGCCATCAAGTCTTTCCGGGACAGGGTTGGCTATGGCTACACCTTC. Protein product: CAIKSFRDRVGYGYTF.

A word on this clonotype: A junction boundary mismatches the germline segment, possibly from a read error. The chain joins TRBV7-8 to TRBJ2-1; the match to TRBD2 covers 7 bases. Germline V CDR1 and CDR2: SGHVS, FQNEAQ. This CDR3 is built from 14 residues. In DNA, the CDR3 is TGTGCCAGCAGACCCATCAGGGACTACAATGAGCAGGTCTTC. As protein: CASRPIRDYNEQVF.

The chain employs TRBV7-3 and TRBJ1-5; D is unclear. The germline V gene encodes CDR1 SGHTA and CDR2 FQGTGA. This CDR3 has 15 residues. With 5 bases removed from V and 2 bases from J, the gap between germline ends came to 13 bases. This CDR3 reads CASSPQRVGNQPQHF. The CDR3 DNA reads TGTGCCAGCAGCCCACAACGAGTGGGCAATCAGCCCCAGCATTTT.

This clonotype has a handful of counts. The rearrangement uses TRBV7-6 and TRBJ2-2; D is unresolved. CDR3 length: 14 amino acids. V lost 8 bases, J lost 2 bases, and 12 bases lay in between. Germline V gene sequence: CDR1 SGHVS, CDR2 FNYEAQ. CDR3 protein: CASGARINTGELFF. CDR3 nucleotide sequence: TGTGCCAGCGGAGCTAGGATCAACACCGGGGAGCTGTTTTTT.

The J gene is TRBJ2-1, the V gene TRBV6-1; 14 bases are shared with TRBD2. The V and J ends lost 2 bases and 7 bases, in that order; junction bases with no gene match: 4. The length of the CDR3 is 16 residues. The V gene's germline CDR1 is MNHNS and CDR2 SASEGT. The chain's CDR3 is CASSELTSGGANEQFF. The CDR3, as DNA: TGTGCCAGCAGTGAATTGACTAGCGGGGGGGCGAATGAGCAGTTCTTC.

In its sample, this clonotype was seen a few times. Here the CDR3 reads CAISAAGSGNTIYF. CDR3 nucleotide sequence: TGTGCCATCAGTGCCGCGGGCTCTGGAAACACCATATATTTT. This chain uses TRBV10-3 with TRBJ1-3; no clear D. CDR1 and CDR2 (germline): ENHRY, SYGVKD. The CDR3 is 14 residues long. Trimming took off 4 bases at V and 0 bases at J, with 7 bases between the two ends.

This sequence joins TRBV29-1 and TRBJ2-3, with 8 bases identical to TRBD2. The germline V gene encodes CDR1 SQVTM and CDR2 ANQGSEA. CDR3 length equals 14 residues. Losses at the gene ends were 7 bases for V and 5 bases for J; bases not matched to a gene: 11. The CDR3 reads CSAGRGARGDTQYF. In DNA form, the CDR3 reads TGCAGCGCTGGGCGGGGGGCCAGAGGAGATACGCAGTATTTT.

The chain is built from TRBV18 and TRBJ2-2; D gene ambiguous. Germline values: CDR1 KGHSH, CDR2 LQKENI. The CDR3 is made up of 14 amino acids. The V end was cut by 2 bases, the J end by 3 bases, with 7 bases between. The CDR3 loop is CASSPYTYTGELFF. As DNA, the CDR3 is TGTGCCAGCTCACCATACACCTACACCGGGGAGCTGTTTTTT.

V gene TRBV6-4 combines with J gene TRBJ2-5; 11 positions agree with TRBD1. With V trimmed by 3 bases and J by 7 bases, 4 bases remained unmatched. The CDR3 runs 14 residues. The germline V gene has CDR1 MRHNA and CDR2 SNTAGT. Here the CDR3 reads CASSELGTGGTQYF. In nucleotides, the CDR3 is TGTGCCAGCAGTGAACTAGGGACAGGGGGGACCCAGTACTTC.

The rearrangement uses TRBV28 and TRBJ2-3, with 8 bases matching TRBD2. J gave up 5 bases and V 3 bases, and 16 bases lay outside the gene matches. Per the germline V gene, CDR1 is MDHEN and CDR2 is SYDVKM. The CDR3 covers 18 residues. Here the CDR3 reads CASSFPPESGGGGDTQYF. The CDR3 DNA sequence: TGTGCCAGCAGTTTTCCCCCGGAGAGCGGGGGAGGGGGAGATACGCAGTATTTT.

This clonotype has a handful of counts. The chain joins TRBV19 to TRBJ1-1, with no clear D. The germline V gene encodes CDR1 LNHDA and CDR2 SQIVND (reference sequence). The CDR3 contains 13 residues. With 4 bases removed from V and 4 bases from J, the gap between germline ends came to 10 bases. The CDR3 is CASSTFSGTEAFF. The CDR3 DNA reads TGTGCCAGTAGTACCTTCTCCGGCACTGAAGCTTTCTTT.

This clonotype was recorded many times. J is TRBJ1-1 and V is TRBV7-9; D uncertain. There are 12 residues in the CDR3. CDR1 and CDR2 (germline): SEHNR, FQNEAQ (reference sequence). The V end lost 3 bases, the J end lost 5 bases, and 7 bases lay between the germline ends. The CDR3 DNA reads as TGTGCCAGCAGCTTTGGGGAGACTGAAGCTTTCTTT. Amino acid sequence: CASSFGETEAFF.

CDR3 coding DNA: TGTGCCATCTTCGACAGCTCCAACACCGGGGAGCTGTTTTTT. Its protein product is CAIFDSSNTGELFF. This rearrangement joins TRBV19 to TRBJ2-2; D possibly corresponds to TRBD1 (5 bases). The CDR3 has 14 amino acids. Germline loops: CDR1 LNHDA, CDR2 SQIVND (reference sequence). With 10 bases removed from V and 2 bases from J, the gap between germline ends came to 14 bases.

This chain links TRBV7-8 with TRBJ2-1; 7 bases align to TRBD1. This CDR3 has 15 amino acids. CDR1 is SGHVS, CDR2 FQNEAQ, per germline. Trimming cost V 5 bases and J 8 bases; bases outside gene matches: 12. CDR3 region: CASSPRDSGVHEQFF. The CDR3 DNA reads TGTGCCAGCAGCCCACGGGACAGTGGGGTCCATGAGCAGTTCTTC.